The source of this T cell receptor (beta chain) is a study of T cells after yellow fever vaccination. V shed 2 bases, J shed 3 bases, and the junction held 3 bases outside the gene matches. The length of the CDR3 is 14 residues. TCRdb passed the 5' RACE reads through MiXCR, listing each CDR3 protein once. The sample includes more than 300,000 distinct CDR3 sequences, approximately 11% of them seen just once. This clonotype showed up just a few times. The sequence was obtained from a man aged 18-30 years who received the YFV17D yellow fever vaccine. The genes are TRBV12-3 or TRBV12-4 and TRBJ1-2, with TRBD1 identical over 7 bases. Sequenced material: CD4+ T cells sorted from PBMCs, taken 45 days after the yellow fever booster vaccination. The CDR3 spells CASSLTGAYYGYTF. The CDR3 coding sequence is TGTGCCAGCAGTTTAACAGGGGCCTACTATGGCTACACCTTC.